This T cell receptor (beta chain) was retrieved from a study of response to subunit inactivated influenza vaccine. Study observations and caveats: The authors offered the suggestion that each seasonal influenza vaccination recruits few new T cells.

There are many counts of this clonotype. The antigen is undetermined. MiXCR, applied by TCRdb to the RT-PCR reads, yields one record per CDR3 protein. The profile covers more than 400,000 distinct CDR3 sequences, with roughly 7.9% appearing a single time and under 15% taken by the ten largest. The germline V gene encodes CDR1 MGHRA and CDR2 YSYEKL. The CDR3 loop spans 16 amino acids. Germline trimming cut 4 bases from V and 8 bases from J; bases unmatched to any gene: 9. This sample comprised PBMCs from blood, obtained around 25 months after vaccination. V and J are TRBV4-1 and TRBJ2-1; 12 nucleotides line up with TRBD1. The source is a man between 50 and 69 years old who received an inactivated influenza vaccine. The CDR3 is CASSPTKGQGADEQFF. The DNA of the CDR3 is TGCGCCAGCAGCCCGACAAAGGGACAGGGGGCCGATGAGCAGTTCTTC.